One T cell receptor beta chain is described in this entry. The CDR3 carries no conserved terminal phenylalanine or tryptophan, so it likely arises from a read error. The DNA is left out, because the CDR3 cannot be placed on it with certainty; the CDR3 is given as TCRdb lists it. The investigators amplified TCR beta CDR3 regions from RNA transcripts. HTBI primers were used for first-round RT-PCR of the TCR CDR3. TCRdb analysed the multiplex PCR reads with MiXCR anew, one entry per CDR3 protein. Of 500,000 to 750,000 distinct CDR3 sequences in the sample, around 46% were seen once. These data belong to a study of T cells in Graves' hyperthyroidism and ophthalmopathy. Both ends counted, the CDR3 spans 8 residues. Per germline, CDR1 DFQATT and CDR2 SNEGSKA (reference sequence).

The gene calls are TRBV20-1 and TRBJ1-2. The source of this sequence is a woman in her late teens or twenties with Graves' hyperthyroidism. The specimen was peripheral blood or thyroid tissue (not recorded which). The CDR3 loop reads CSAREELS.